This TCR beta chain was captured by sequencing in a study of PD-1 blockade in classical Hodgkin lymphoma. Study-level background: Every 2 weeks, patients got 3 mg/kg intravenous nivolumab. General study findings and limits: The authors have not defined what causes the repertoire differences, possibly disease activity or prior therapy. By C4D1, CD4+ diversity increased significantly, especially in complete responders.

The repertoire was sequenced with immunoSEQ multiplex PCR; TCRdb's copy has only in-frame clones and lacks some. Found here are 90,000 to 100,000 clones, roughly 89% of them singletons; the top ten hold 2.5% to 3%. Each of the patients experienced relapse following autologous stem cell transplantation, and their brentuximab vedotin exposure differed. As for this clone: Its target is unknown.

The sequence came from a human donor with classical Hodgkin lymphoma. Source: peripheral blood mononuclear cells (PBMCs), taken at baseline.

CDR3 bases: TGTGCCAGCAGTTTATTTCCCCCCTATTACGAGCAGTACTTC. This sequence encodes CASSLFPPYYEQYF. V is TRBV28 and J is TRBJ2-7; no definite D call. Germline CDR1 is MDHEN and CDR2 is SYDVKM. The length of the CDR3 is 14 residues. Trimming shortened V by 1 base and J by 4 bases, and 11 bases separated the two germline ends.